These 6 T cell receptor beta chains were all obtained from the same sample, sequenced in a study of blood T cell repertoires in COVID-19. TCRdb's copy holds only in-frame clones and misses some; the assay was immunoSEQ multiplex PCR. The profile covers approximately 150,000 clones, with over 70% appearing a single time and about 9% taken by the ten largest. Sequencing input: peripheral blood. These receptors were obtained from a man in his fifties or sixties with active or convalescent COVID-19.

The V and J genes are TRBV19 and TRBJ2-4; possibly TRBD1 for D (5 bases). Germline assignment: CDR1 LNHDA and CDR2 SQIVND (reference sequence). Trimming stripped 3 bases from V and 5 bases from J, with 14 bases between. CDR3 length equals 15 residues. The CDR3 loop reads CASSIPRDPQNIQYF. The CDR3 nucleotides read TGTGCCAGTAGTATCCCCAGGGATCCCCAAAACATTCAGTACTTC.

This chain uses TRBV19 with TRBJ2-6; D uncertain. Germline values: CDR1 LNHDA, CDR2 SQIVND (reference sequence). The V and J ends lost 2 bases and 0 bases respectively, with 5 bases between them. CDR3 length: 15 amino acids. CDR3 in amino acids: CASSITGSGANVLTF. For the CDR3, the DNA is TGTGCCAGTAGTATAACCGGCTCTGGGGCCAACGTCCTGACTTTC.

The rearrangement links TRBV14 to TRBJ2-4, with D possibly matching TRBD2 (6 bases). Germline CDR1 and CDR2: SGHDN and FVKESK. This CDR3 spans 14 amino acids. V lost 2 bases and J 8 bases, leaving 13 bases between the germline ends. This chain's CDR3 is CASSQSGGEDIQYF. CDR3 nucleotide sequence: TGTGCCAGCAGCCAATCCGGGGGAGAGGACATTCAGTACTTC.

The chain employs TRBV9 and TRBJ2-5; TRBD2 is a possible D gene (5 bases). Per the germline V gene, CDR1 is SGDLS and CDR2 is YYNGEE. Trimming cost V 5 bases and J 1 base, with 15 bases left between them. The CDR3 contains 15 residues. The CDR3 nucleotides are TGTGCCAGCAGTGGAGACTGGGGAGTCCAAGAGACCCAGTACTTC. This codes for CASSGDWGVQETQYF. The full variable domain, with the rest looked up from reference TRBV9 and TRBJ2-5, is DSGVTQTPKHLITATGQRVTLRCSPRSGDLSVYWYQQSLDQGLQFLIQYYNGEERAKGNILERFSAQQFPDLHSELNLSSLELGDSALYFCASSGDWGVQETQYFGPGTRLLVL.

This clone was found once. The V gene is TRBV9, the J gene TRBJ2-7; D uncertain. This CDR3 has 15 amino acids. The ends were cut back, 0 bases at V and 0 bases at J, with 10 bases in the middle. The germline V gene encodes CDR1 SGDLS and CDR2 YYNGEE. The DNA for the CDR3 is TGTGCCAGCAGCGTAGGAGTCGGGTCCTCCTACGAGCAGTACTTC. Amino acids: CASSVGVGSSYEQYF.

This clone was found once. This chain connects TRBV3-1 (or the pseudogene TRBV3-2) to TRBJ1-5; maybe TRBD1 (6 bases). The CDR3 runs to 15 residues. Trimming pared 1 base from V and 9 bases from J, leaving 16 bases between. Germline CDR1 and CDR2: LGHDT and YNNKEL (reference sequence). The CDR3 nucleotides are TGTGCCAGCAGCCAAGGGACAGTCTCAATCTCGCCCCAGCATTTT. This codes for CASSQGTVSISPQHF.